The following is a T cell receptor beta chain sequence with its context. Participants were aged roughly 18 to 95 years, lived in around 25 US areas, and enrolled virtually. The CDR3 loop spans 16 amino acids. V was clipped by 1 base and J by 4 bases, with 15 bases between them. Germline CDR1 and CDR2: SGHKS and YYEKEE (reference sequence). This sample stems from a study of blood T cell repertoires in COVID-19. Background on the study: Acute-phase and convalescent COVID-19 samples originated in the United States, Italy and Spain.

Produced via immunoSEQ multiplex PCR; TCRdb's table is partial and in-frame only. Of some 170,000 clones listed, about 90% are singletons. The source of this sequence is a human donor with acute COVID-19. The donor label of this sample is uncertain. Sequencing was carried out using PBMCs or T cells enriched from blood (not recorded which). V and J are TRBV5-5 and TRBJ1-5, with a possible D match to TRBD1 (6 bases). The CDR3 sequence is CASSLWPGQPNQPQHF. The CDR3 DNA reads as TGTGCCAGCAGCTTGTGGCCCGGACAGCCTAATCAGCCCCAGCATTTT.